There are a few counts of the clone carrying this TCR beta chain. V was clipped by 3 bases and J by 2 bases, with 17 bases between them. Germline values: CDR1 MGHRA, CDR2 YSYEKL. CDR3 size: 18 residues. After constant-region reverse-primer amplification, full-length variable regions underwent semi-nested PCR with Nested Universal Primer A. One entry per CDR3 protein results from TCRdb running MiXCR on the 5' RACE reads. The sample contains under 15,000 distinct CDR3 sequences, 51% of which appear only once. Tregs were sorted as CD4+CD25+CD127-/low cells. This sequence originates from a female donor with breast cancer. The sequenced sample consisted of tumor-infiltrating Tregs sorted from the breast tumor. The chain couples TRBV4-1 to TRBJ2-6, with unresolved D. CDR3 nucleotides: TGCGCCAGCAGCCAGGTTGATCTAGGGTTGACTGGGGCCAACGTCCTGACTTTC. It yields the protein CASSQVDLGLTGANVLTF.